The TCR beta chain under discussion was sequenced for a study of blood T cell repertoires in COVID-19. The overall study: Material from acute and convalescent COVID-19 was sourced from the United States, Italy and Spain. Nucleic acid was either cDNA or gDNA, and it came from T cells, B-cell-depleted T cells, or PBMCs.

The CDR3 has 14 residues. Per germline, CDR1 MNHEY and CDR2 SVGAGI. The V and J ends lost 8 bases and 2 bases respectively, with 16 bases between them. Original handling: Scientists estimated how many nucleated cells there were by amplifying reference gene primers. Only in-frame clones appear in the TCRdb table, and some are missing; sequencing was by immunoSEQ multiplex PCR. V and J calls and clone size follow that table, whereas D and trimming were derived from the DNA. The sample consists of 190,000 or so clones, about 82% of them appearing once. Seattle patients were enrolled while actively infected and followed longitudinally.

The chain is built from TRBV6-5 and TRBJ2-7; a weak D match, TRBD1 (6 bases). The sample taken for sequencing was peripheral blood. The sequence was obtained from a man aged 55 to 70 with COVID-19, enrolled during active disease. CDR3 in DNA: TGTGCCAGCCGCAATGTGGACAGTCCCTACGAGCAGTACTTC. Translated: CASRNVDSPYEQYF.